This TCR beta chain was captured by sequencing in a study of T cell changes during pregnancy in multiple sclerosis. The J segment lost 0 bases and the V segment lost 4 bases, leaving 5 bases of the junction unmatched. Germline CDR1 SGHTS, CDR2 YDEGEE. The CDR3 length is 16 residues. Sequencing was performed with immunoSEQ multiplex PCR; in TCRdb, only in-frame clones are kept and a portion is missing. This sample yields around 99,000 clones, of which around 93% are seen a single time; around 0.8% belongs to the top ten. The chain carries TRBV5-8 and TRBJ2-5, with 11 positions matching TRBD2. The receptor comes from a female donor in good health, enrolled as a control in a pregnancy study. The sequenced sample was peripheral blood, obtained in the third trimester of pregnancy. The CDR3 sequence: CASSETSGGYQETQYF. The CDR3 region has the DNA TGTGCCAGCAGCGAAACTAGCGGGGGATACCAAGAGACCCAGTACTTC.